The T cell receptor (beta chain) described here comes from a study of blood T cell repertoires in COVID-19. The method was immunoSEQ multiplex PCR; TCRdb's version includes in-frame clones alone and lacks a portion of them. This table holds approximately 76,000 clones, over 65% found once. Trimming removed 1 base at V and 4 bases at J, with 11 bases between. Looked up from germline, CDR1 is SGHAT and CDR2 is FQNNGV. The CDR3 sequence is 15 residues long. The sequencing sample was made of peripheral blood. This chain joins TRBV11-2 and TRBJ1-5; D might be TRBD1 (6 bases). The source is a woman aged 65 to 85 with acute or convalescent COVID-19. This CDR3 is CASSLGQGPNQPQHF. The CDR3 coding sequence is TGTGCCAGCAGCTTAGGCCAGGGGCCGAATCAGCCCCAGCATTTT.